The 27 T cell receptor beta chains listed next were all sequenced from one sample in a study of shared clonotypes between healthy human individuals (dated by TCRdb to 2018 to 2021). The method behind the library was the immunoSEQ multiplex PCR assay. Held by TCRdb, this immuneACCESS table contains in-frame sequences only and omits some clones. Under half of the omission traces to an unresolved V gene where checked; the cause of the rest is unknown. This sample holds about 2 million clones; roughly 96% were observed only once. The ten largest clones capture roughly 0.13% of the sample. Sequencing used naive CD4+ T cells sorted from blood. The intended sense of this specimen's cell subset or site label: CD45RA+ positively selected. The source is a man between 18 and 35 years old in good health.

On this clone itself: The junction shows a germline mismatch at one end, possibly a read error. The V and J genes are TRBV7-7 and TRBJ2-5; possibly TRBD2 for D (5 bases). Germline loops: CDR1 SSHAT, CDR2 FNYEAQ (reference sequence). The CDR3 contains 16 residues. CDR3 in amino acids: CASSPGGALSGETQYF. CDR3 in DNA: TGTGCTAGCAGCCCCGGAGGAGCTTTATCCGGGGAGACCCAGTACTTC.

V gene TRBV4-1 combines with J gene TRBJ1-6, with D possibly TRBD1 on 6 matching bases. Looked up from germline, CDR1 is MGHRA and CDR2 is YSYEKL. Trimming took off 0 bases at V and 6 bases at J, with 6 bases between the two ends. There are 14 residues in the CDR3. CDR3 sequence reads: CASSQEQGNSPLHF. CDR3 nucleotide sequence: TGCGCCAGCAGCCAAGAACAGGGTAATTCACCCCTCCACTTT.

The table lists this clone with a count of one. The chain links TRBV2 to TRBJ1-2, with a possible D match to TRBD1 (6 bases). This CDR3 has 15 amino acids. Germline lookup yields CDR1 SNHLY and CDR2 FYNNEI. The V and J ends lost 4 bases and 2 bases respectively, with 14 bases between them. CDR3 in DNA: TGTGCCAGCAGTGCCTTTGGGGGCAGGAACTATGGCTACACCTTC. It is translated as CASSAFGGRNYGYTF.

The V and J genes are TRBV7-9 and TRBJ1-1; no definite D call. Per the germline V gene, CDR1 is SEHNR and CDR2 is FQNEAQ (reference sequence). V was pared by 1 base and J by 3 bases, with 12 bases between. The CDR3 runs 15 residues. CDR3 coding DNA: TGTGCCAGCAGCTTAGGACCCCCGGCGGACACTGAAGCTTTCTTT. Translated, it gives CASSLGPPADTEAFF. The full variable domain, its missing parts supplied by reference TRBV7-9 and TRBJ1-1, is DTGVSQNPRHKITKRGQNVTFRCDPISEHNRLYWYRQTLGQGPEFLTYFQNEAQLEKSRLLSDRFSAERPKGSFSTLEIQRTEQGDSAMYLCASSLGPPADTEAFFGQGTRLTVV.

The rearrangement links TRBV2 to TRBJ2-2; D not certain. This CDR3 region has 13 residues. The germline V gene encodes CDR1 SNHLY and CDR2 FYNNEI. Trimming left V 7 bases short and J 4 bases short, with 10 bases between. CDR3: CASNRMATGELFF. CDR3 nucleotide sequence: TGTGCCAGCAATCGGATGGCCACCGGGGAGCTGTTTTTT.

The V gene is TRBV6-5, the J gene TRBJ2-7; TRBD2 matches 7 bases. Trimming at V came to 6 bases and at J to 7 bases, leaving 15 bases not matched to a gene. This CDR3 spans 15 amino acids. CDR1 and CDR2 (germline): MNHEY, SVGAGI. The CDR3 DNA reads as TGTGCCAGCAGCTCCAGCGGGGCGGGGGACCGGGAGCAGTACTTC. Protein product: CASSSSGAGDREQYF.

CDR3 amino acids: CASTRQGRDNEQFF. CDR3 in DNA: TGTGCCAGCACCCGACAGGGCAGGGACAATGAGCAGTTCTTC. The V call is TRBV7-9, the J call TRBJ2-1; the match to TRBD1 covers 7 bases. Looked up from germline, CDR1 is SEHNR and CDR2 is FQNEAQ (reference sequence). This CDR3 is 14 amino acids long. Trimming cost V 7 bases and J 5 bases; bases outside gene matches: 8. Using reference TRBV7-9 and TRBJ2-1 for the parts outside the CDR3, the full variable domain is DTGVSQNPRHKITKRGQNVTFRCDPISEHNRLYWYRQTLGQGPEFLTYFQNEAQLEKSRLLSDRFSAERPKGSFSTLEIQRTEQGDSAMYLCASTRQGRDNEQFFGPGTRLTVL.

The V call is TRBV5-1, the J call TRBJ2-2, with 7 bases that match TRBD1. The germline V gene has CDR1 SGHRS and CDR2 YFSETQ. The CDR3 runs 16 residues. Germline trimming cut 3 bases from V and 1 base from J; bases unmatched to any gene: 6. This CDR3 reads CASSSTGSGNTGELFF. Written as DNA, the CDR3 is TGCGCCAGCAGCTCGACAGGGTCGGGGAACACCGGGGAGCTGTTTTTT.

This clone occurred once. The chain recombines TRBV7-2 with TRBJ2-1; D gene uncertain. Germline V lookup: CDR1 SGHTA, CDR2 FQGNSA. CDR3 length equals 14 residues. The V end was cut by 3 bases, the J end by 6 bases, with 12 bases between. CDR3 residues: CASSFGSTGNEQFF. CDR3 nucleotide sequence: TGTGCCAGCAGCTTCGGATCAACCGGCAATGAGCAGTTCTTC.

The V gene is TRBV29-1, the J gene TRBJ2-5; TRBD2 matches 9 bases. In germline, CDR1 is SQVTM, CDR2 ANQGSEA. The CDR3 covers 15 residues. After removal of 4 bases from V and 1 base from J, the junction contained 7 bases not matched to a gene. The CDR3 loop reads CSVGLAGPPQETQYF. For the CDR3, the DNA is TGCAGCGTTGGGCTAGCGGGGCCCCCCCAAGAGACCCAGTACTTC.

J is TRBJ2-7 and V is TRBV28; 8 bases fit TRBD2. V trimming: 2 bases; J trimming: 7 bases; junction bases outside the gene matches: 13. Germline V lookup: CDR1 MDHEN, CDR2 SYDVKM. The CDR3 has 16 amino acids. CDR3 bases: TGTGCCAGCAGTTTACCCTTCGGGGGGGCCTCGGGAGAGCAGTACTTC. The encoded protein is CASSLPFGGASGEQYF.

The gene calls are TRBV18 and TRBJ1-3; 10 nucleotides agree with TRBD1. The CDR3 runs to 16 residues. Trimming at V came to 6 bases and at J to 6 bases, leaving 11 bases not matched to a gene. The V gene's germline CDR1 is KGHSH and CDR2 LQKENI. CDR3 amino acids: CASSRITGTGVNTIYF. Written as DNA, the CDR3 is TGTGCCAGCTCGCGTATAACCGGGACAGGGGTAAACACCATATATTTT.

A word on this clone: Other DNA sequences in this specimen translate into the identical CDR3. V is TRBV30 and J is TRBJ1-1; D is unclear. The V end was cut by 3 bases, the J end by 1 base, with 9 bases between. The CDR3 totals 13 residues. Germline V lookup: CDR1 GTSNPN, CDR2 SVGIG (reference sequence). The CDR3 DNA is TGTGCCTGGAGCGGACTCCAGAACACTGAAGCTTTCTTT. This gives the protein CAWSGLQNTEAFF. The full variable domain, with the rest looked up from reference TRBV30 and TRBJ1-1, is SQTIHQWPATLVQPVGSPLSLECTVEGTSNPNLYWYRQAAGRGLQLLFYSVGIGQISSEVPQNLSASRPQDRQFILSSKKLLLSDSGFYLCAWSGLQNTEAFFGQGTRLTVV.

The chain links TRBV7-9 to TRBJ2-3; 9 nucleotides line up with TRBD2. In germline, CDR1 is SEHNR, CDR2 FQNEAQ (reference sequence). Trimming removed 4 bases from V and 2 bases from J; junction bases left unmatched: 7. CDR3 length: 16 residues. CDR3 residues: CASSSQRGVHTDTQYF. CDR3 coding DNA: TGTGCCAGCAGCTCCCAGCGGGGGGTCCACACAGATACGCAGTATTTT.

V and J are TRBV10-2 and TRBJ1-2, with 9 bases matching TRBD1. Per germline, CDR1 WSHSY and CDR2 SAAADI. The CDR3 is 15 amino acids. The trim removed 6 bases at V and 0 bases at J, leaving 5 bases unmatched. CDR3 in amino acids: CASSWTGEANYGYTF. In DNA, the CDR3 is TGCGCCAGCAGCTGGACAGGGGAGGCTAACTATGGCTACACCTTC.

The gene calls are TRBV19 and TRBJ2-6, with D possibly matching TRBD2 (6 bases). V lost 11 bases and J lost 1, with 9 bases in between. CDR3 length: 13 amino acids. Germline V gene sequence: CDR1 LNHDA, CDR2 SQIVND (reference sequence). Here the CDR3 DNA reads TGTGCCGGAGGGTCTTCTGGGGCCAACGTCCTGACTTTC. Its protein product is CAGGSSGANVLTF.

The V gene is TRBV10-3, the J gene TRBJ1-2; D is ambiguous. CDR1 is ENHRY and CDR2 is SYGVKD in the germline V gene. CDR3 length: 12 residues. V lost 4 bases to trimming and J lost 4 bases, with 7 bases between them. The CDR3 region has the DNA TGTGCCATCAGTGTTGAAGGCTATGGCTACACCTTC. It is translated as CAISVEGYGYTF.

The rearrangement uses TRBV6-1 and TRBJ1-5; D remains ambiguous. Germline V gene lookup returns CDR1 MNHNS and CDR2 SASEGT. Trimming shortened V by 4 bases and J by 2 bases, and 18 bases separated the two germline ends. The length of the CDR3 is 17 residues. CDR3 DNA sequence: TGTGCCAGCAGTGTCGAGGTAGCATCCTTAGGCAATCAGCCCCAGCATTTT. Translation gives CASSVEVASLGNQPQHF.

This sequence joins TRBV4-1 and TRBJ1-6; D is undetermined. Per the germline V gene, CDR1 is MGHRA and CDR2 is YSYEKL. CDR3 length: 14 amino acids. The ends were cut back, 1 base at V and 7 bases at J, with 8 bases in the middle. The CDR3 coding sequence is TGCGCCAGCAGCCAAGTACAGAGGAATTCACCCCTCCACTTT. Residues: CASSQVQRNSPLHF.

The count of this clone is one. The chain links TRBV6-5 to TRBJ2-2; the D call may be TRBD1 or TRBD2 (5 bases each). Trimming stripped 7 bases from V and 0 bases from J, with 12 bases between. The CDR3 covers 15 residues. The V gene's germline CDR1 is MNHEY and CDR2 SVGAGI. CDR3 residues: CASTRDAANTGELFF. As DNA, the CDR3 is TGTGCCAGCACCCGGGACGCCGCGAACACCGGGGAGCTGTTTTTT.

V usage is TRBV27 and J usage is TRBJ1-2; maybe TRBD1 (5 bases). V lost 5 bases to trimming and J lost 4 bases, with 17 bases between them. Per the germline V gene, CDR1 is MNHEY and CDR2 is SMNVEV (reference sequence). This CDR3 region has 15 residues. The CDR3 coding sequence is TGTGCCAGCAGTCCCCTTTCGGCAGGGAGCTATGGCTACACCTTC. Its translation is CASSPLSAGSYGYTF.

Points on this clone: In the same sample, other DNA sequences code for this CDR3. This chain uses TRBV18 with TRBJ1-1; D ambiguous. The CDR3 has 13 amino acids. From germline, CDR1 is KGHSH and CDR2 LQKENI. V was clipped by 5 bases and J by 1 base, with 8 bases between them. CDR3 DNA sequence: TGTGCCAGCTCATTACAGAAGAACACTGAAGCTTTCTTT. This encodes CASSLQKNTEAFF.

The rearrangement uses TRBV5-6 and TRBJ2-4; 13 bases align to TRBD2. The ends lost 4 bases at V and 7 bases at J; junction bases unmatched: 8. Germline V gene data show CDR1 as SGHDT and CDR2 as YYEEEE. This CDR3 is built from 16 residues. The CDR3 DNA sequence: TGTGCCAGCAGCGAAACTAGCGGGAGGGCCTTGAACATTCAGTACTTC. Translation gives CASSETSGRALNIQYF.

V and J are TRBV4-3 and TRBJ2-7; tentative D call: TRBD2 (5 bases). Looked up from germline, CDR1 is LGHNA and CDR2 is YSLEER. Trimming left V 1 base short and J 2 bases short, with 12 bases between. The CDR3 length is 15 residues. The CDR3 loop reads CASSQVQDGTYEQYF. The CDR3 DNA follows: TGCGCCAGCAGCCAAGTCCAGGACGGGACCTACGAGCAGTACTTC.

The chain's CDR3 is CASSIGPISGNTIYF. DNA for the CDR3: TGTGCCAGTAGTATCGGACCGATCTCTGGAAACACCATATATTTT. The V and J genes are TRBV19 and TRBJ1-3; D gene ambiguous. Germline CDR1 is LNHDA and CDR2 is SQIVND (reference sequence). V lost 3 bases and J 0 bases, leaving 9 bases between the germline ends. The CDR3 covers 15 residues. The full variable domain, completed using reference TRBV19 and TRBJ1-3, is DGGITQSPKYLFRKEGQNVTLSCEQNLNHDAMYWYRQDPGQGLRLIYYSQIVNDFQKGDIAEGYSVSREKKESFPLTVTSAQKNPTAFYLCASSIGPISGNTIYFGEGSWLTVV.

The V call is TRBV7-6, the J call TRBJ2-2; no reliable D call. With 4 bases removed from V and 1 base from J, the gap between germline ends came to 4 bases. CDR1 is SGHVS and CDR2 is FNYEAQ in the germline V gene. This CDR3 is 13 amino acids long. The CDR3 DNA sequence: TGTGCCAGCAGCTCCCTGAACACCGGGGAGCTGTTTTTT. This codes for CASSSLNTGELFF. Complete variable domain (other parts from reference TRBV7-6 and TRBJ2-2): GAGVSQSPRYKVTKRGQDVALRCDPISGHVSLYWYRQALGQGPEFLTYFNYEAQQDKSGLPNDRFSAERPEGSISTLTIQRTEQRDSAMYRCASSSLNTGELFFGEGSRLTVL.

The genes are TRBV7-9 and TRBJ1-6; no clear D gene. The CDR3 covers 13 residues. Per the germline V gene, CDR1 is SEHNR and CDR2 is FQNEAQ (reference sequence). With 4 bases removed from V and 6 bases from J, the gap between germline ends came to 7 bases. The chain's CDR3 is CASSSTSNSPLHF. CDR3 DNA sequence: TGTGCCAGCAGCTCTACATCTAATTCACCCCTCCACTTT.